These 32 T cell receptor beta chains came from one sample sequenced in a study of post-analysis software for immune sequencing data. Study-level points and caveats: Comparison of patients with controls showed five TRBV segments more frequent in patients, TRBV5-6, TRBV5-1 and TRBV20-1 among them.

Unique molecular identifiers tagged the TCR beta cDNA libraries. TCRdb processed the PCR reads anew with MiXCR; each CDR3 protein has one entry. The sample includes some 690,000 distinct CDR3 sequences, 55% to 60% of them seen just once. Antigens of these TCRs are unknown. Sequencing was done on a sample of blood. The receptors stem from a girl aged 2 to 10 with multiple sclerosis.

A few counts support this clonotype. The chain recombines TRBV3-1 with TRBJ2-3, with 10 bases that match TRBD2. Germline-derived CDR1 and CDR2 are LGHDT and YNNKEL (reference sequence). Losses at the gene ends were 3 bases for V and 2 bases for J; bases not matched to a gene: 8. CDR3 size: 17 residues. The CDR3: CASSQPASGGITDTQYF. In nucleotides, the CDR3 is TGTGCCAGCAGCCAGCCTGCTAGCGGGGGAATCACAGATACGCAGTATTTT.

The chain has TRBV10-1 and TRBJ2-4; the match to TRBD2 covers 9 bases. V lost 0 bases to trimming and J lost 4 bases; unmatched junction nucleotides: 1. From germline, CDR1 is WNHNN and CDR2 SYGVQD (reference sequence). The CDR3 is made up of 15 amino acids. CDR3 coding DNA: TGCGCCAGCAGTGAGTCGCGGGGGGGTAAAAACATTCAGTACTTC. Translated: CASSESRGGKNIQYF.

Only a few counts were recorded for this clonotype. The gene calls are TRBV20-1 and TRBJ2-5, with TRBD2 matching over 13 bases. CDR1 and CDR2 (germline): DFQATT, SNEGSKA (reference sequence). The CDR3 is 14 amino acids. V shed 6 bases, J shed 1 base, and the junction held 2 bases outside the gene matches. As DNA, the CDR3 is TGCAGTGCCCGGACTAGCGGGGGCCAAGAGACCCAGTACTTC. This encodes CSARTSGGQETQYF.

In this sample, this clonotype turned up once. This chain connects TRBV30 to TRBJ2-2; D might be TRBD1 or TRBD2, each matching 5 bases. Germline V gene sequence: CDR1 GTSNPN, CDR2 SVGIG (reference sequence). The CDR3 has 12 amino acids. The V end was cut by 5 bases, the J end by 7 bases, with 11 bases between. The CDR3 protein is CAWGGFSGELFF. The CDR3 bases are TGTGCCTGGGGGGGTTTCAGCGGGGAGCTGTTTTTT.

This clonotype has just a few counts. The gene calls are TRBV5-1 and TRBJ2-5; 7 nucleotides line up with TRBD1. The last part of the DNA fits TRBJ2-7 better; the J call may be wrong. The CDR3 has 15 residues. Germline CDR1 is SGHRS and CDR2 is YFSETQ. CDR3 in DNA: TGCGCCAGCAGCTTGGGAGGGACAGACTTTTACGAGCAGTACTTC. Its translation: CASSLGGTDFYEQYF.

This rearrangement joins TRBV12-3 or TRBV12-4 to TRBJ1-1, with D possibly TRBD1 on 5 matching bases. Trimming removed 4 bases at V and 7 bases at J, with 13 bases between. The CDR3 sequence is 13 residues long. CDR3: CASSWIWGGEAFF. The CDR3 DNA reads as TGTGCCAGCAGTTGGATTTGGGGCGGTGAAGCTTTCTTT.

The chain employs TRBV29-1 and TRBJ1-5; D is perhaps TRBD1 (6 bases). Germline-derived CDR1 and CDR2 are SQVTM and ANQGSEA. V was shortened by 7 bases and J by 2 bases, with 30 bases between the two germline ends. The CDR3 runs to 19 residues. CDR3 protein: CSACRETGTKSEGNQPQHF. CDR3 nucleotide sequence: TGCAGCGCATGCCGCGAAACCGGGACAAAGTCTGAGGGCAATCAGCCCCAGCATTTT. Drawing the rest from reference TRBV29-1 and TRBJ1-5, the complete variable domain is SAVISQKPSRDICQRGTSLTIQCQVDSQVTMMFWYRQQPGQSLTLIATANQGSEATYESGFVIDKFPISRPNLTFSTLTVSNMSPEDSSIYLCSACRETGTKSEGNQPQHFGDGTRLSIL.

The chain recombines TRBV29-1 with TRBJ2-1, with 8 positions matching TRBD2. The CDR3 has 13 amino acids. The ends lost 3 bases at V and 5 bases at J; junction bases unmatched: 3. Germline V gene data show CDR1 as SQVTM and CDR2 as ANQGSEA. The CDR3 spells CSVDTSGHNEQFF. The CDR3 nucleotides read TGCAGCGTTGACACTAGCGGCCACAATGAGCAGTTCTTC.

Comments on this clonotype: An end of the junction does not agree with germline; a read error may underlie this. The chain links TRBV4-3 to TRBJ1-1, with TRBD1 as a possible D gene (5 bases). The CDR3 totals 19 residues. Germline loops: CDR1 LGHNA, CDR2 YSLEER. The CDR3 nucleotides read TGCGCCAGCAGCCAGGGCACCGGGACGGCCTTGAGTGCGAACACTGGAGCTTTCTTT. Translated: CASSQGTGTALSANTGAFF.

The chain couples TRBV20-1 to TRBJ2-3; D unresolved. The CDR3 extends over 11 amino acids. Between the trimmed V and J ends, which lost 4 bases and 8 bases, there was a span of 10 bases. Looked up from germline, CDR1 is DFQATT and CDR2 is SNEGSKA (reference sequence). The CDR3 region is CSATPVVTQYF. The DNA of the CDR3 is TGCAGTGCTACCCCGGTTGTTACGCAGTATTTT.

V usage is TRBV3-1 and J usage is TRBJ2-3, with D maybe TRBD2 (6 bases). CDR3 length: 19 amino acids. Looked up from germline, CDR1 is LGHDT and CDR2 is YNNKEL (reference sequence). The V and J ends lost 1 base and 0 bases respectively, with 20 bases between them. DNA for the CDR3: TGTGCCAGCAGCCAAGTAGCGGCTCTCCGCCCCTTTAGCACAGATACGCAGTATTTT. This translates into CASSQVAALRPFSTDTQYF.

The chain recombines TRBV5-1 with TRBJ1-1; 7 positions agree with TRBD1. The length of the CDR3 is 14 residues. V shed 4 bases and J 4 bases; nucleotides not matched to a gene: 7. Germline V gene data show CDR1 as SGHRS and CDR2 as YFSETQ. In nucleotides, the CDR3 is TGCGCCAGCAGCAAGACAGGGATCTTCACTGAAGCTTTCTTT. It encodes CASSKTGIFTEAFF.

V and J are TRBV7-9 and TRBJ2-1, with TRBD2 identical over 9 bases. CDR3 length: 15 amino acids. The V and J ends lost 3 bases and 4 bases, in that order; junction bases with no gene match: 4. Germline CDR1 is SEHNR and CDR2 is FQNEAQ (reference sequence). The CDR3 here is CASSFSGRAYNEQFF. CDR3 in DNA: TGTGCCAGCAGCTTTAGCGGGAGAGCGTACAATGAGCAGTTCTTC.

CDR3 amino acids: CSARRAFGANQPQHF. DNA of the CDR3: TGCAGTGCTAGACGGGCGTTCGGGGCCAATCAGCCCCAGCATTTT. This sequence joins TRBV20-1 and TRBJ1-5; perhaps TRBD1 as D (5 bases). The CDR3 has 15 residues. Germline CDR1 reads DFQATT; CDR2 reads SNEGSKA (reference sequence). V was cut by 2 bases and J by 3 bases, with 14 bases left in between.

The CDR3 protein is CASRLVGLGGEQFF. The CDR3 DNA follows: TGTGCCAGCAGACTAGTGGGCCTCGGGGGTGAGCAGTTCTTC. The gene calls are TRBV6-5 and TRBJ2-1; maybe TRBD2 (6 bases). V lost 6 bases, J lost 9 bases, and 18 bases lay in between. Germline V gives CDR1 MNHEY, CDR2 SVGAGI. CDR3 length: 14 residues.

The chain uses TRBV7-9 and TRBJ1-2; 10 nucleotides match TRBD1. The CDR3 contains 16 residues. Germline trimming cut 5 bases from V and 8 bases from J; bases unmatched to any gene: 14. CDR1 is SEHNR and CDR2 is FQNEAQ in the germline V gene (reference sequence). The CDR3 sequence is CASSETGTGALRGYTF. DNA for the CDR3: TGTGCCAGCAGCGAGACCGGGACAGGGGCCCTTCGCGGCTACACCTTC.

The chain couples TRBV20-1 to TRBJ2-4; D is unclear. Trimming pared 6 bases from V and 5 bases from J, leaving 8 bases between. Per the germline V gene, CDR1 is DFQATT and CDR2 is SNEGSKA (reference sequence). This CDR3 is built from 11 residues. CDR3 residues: CSADGENIQYF. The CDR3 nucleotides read TGCAGTGCCGATGGGGAAAACATTCAGTACTTC.

CDR3 sequence reads: CASPGTRLAKNIQYF. The CDR3 nucleotides read TGTGCCAGCCCGGGTACACGTCTAGCCAAAAACATTCAGTACTTC. The V gene is TRBV21-1, the J gene TRBJ2-4; the table's D gene call, TRBD1, was not cross checked with the DNA. TRBV21-1 is a known pseudogene. The length of the CDR3 is 15 residues.

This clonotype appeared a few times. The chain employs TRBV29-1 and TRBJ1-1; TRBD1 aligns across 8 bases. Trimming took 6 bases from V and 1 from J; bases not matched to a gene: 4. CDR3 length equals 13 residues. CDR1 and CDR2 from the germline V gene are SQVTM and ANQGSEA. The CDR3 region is CSVWDRRNTEAFF. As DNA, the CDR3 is TGCAGCGTATGGGACAGGAGGAACACTGAAGCTTTCTTT.

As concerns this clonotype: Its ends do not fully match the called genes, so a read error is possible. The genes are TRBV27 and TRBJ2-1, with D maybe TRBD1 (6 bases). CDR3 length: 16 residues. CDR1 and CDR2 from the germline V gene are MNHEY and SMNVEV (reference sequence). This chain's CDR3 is CAGSLQTGPNNNEQFF. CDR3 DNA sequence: TGTGCCGGCAGTTTGCAGACAGGCCCGAACAACAATGAGCAGTTCTTC.

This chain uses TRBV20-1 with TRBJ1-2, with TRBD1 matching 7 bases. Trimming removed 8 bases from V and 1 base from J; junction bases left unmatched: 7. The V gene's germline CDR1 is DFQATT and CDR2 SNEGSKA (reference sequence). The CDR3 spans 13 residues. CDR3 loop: CSYHRGVNYGYTF. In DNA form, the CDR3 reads TGCAGTTACCACAGGGGTGTTAACTATGGCTACACCTTC.

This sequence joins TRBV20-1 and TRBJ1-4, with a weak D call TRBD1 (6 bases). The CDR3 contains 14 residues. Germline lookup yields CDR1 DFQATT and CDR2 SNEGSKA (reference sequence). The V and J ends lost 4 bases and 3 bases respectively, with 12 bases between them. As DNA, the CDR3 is TGCAGTGCTATCCGGGGGCCGGCTAATGAAAAACTGTTTTTT. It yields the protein CSAIRGPANEKLFF.

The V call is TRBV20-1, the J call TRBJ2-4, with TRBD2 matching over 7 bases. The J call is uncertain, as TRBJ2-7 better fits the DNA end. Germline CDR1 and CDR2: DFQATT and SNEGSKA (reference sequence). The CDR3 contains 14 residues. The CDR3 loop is CSARRGGSSYEQYF. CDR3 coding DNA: TGCAGTGCTAGACGTGGCGGGAGCTCCTACGAGCAGTACTTC.

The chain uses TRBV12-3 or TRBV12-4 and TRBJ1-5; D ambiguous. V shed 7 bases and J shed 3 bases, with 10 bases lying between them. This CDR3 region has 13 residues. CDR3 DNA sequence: TGTGCCAGCACCCTTCAGAACAATCAGCCCCAGCATTTT. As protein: CASTLQNNQPQHF.

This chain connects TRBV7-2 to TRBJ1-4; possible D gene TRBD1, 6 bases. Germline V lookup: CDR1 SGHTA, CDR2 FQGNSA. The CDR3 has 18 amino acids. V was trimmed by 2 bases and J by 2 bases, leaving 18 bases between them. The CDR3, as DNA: TGTGCCAGCAGCTTAATTCCGGGGGGGCAATCGACTAATGAAAAACTGTTTTTT. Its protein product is CASSLIPGGQSTNEKLFF.

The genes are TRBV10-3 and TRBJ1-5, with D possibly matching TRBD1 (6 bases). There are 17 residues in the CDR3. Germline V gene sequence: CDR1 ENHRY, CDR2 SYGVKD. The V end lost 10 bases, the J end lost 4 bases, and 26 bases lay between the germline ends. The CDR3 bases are TGTGCCAGTGGCCCCTTGTGGCAGGGGAGGAAGAATCAGCCCCAGCATTTT. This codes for CASGPLWQGRKNQPQHF.

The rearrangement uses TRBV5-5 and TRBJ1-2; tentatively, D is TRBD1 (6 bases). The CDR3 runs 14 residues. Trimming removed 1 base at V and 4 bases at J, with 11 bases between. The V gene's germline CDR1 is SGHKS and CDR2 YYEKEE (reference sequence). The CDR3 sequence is CASSLYRASYGYTF. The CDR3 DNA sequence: TGTGCCAGCAGCTTGTACAGGGCTTCCTATGGCTACACCTTC. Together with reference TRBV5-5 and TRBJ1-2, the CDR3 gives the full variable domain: DAGVTQSPTHLIKTRGQQVTLRCSPISGHKSVSWYQQVLGQGPQFIFQYYEKEERGRGNFPDRFSARQFPNYSSELNVNALLLGDSALYLCASSLYRASYGYTFGSGTRLTVV.

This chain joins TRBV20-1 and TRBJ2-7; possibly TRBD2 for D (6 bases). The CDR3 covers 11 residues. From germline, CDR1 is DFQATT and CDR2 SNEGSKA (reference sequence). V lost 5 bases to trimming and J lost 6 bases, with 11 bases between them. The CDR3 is CSAEKTSEQYF. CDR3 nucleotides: TGCAGTGCTGAGAAGACTAGCGAGCAGTACTTC.

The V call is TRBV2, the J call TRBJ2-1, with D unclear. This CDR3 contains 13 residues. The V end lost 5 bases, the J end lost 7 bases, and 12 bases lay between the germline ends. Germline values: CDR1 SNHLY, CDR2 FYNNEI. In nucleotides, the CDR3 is TGTGCCAGCAGTCCCTCCATTCTAAATGAGCAGTTCTTC. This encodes CASSPSILNEQFF.

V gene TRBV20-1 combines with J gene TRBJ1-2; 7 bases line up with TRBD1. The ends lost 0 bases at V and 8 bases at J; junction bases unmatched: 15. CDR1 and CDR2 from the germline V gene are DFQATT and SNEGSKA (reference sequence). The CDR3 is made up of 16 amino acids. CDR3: CSARDGVGRGSAGYTF. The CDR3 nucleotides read TGCAGTGCTAGAGATGGCGTGGGCAGGGGGTCTGCAGGCTACACCTTC.

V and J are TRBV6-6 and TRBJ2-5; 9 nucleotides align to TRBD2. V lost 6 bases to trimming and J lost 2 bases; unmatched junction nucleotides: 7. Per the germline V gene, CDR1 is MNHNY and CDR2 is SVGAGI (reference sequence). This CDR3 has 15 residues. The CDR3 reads CASSPRAGGQETQYF. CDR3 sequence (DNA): TGTGCCAGCAGCCCGAGGGCGGGGGGGCAAGAGACCCAGTACTTC.

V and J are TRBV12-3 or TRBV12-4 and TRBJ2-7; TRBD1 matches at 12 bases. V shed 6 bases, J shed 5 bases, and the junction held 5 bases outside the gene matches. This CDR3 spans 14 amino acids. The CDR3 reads CASRSGTGGDEQYF. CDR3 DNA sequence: TGTGCCAGCAGGTCCGGGACAGGGGGCGACGAGCAGTACTTC.